The 14 T cell receptor beta chains below all came from one sample that was sequenced in a study of T cell changes during pregnancy in multiple sclerosis. Using immunoSEQ multiplex PCR, the repertoire was profiled, and TCRdb retains in-frame clones only, with some absent. In the table there are tens of thousands of clones, about nine tenths of which are singletons. This material consisted of peripheral blood, taken in the third trimester of pregnancy. These receptors all come from a female donor in good health, enrolled as a control in a pregnancy study.

The J gene is TRBJ2-3, the V gene TRBV2; 8 bases are a match to TRBD2. Germline assignment: CDR1 SNHLY and CDR2 FYNNEI. This CDR3 comprises 15 residues. The ends lost 5 bases at V and 0 bases at J; junction bases unmatched: 4. The CDR3 region is CASSWASGSTDTQYF. Here the CDR3 DNA reads TGTGCCAGCAGTTGGGCTAGCGGGAGCACAGATACGCAGTATTTT.

This chain connects TRBV18 to TRBJ2-2, with a weak D call TRBD2 (6 bases). V was pared by 3 bases and J by 3 bases, with 8 bases between. This CDR3 has 14 amino acids. Germline values: CDR1 KGHSH, CDR2 LQKENI. CDR3 coding DNA: TGTGCCAGCTCACCTCGGGACTACACCGGGGAGCTGTTTTTT. Translation: CASSPRDYTGELFF.

This rearrangement joins TRBV28 to TRBJ1-1; D possibly corresponds to TRBD1 (5 bases). V lost 6 bases and J 2 bases, leaving 13 bases between the germline ends. CDR1 and CDR2 from the germline V gene are MDHEN and SYDVKM. CDR3 length equals 14 residues. The CDR3 protein is CASRAGGYNTEAFF. The CDR3 coding sequence is TGTGCCAGCAGGGCGGGGGGGTACAACACTGAAGCTTTCTTT. The complete variable domain, with remaining parts taken from reference TRBV28 and TRBJ1-1, reads DVKVTQSSRYLVKRTGEKVFLECVQDMDHENMFWYRQDPGLGLRLIYFSYDVKMKEKGDIPEGYSVSREKKERFSLILESASTNQTSMYLCASRAGGYNTEAFFGQGTRLTVV.

This chain uses TRBV6-5 with TRBJ2-7; D remains unclear. V was cut by 0 bases and J by 0 bases, with 9 bases left in between. This CDR3 region has 15 residues. Germline CDR1 reads MNHEY; CDR2 reads SVGAGI. The CDR3 coding sequence is TGTGCCAGCAGTTACTCGAGCCGGTACTCCTACGAGCAGTACTTC. It is translated as CASSYSSRYSYEQYF.

The chain joins TRBV7-9 to TRBJ1-5, with D uncertain. CDR1 SEHNR and CDR2 FQNEAQ come from the germline V gene (reference sequence). Trimming pared 4 bases from V and 0 bases from J, leaving 7 bases between. The CDR3 is made up of 14 amino acids. The CDR3 DNA reads TGTGCCAGCAGCTCTGCGGCTAGCAATCAGCCCCAGCATTTT. This codes for CASSSAASNQPQHF.

The rearrangement joins TRBV6-5 to TRBJ2-3; the match to TRBD1 covers 10 bases. Germline values: CDR1 MNHEY, CDR2 SVGAGI. CDR3 length: 15 residues. After removal of 5 bases from V and 4 bases from J, the junction contained 6 bases not matched to a gene. CDR3 nucleotides: TGTGCCAGCAGTCCGGACAGGGGGGAGGCAGATACGCAGTATTTT. As protein: CASSPDRGEADTQYF.

The chain has TRBV18 and TRBJ2-1; TRBD2 matches at 7 bases. This CDR3 comprises 16 residues. Trimming at V came to 6 bases and at J to 7 bases, leaving 15 bases not matched to a gene. Germline V gene sequence: CDR1 KGHSH, CDR2 LQKENI. CDR3 nucleotides: TGTGCCAGCTCGCTGGAAGGAGCGGGGTTTGATAATGAGCAGTTCTTC. Translated: CASSLEGAGFDNEQFF.

The chain employs TRBV30 and TRBJ1-6, with D uncertain. V shed 0 bases and J shed 6 bases, with 18 bases lying between them. CDR1 and CDR2 from the germline V gene are GTSNPN and SVGIG (reference sequence). This CDR3 region has 17 residues. The DNA of the CDR3 is TGTGCCTGGAGTGTCCGAGACCTACCGGCGGGTAATTCACCCCTCCACTTT. Residues: CAWSVRDLPAGNSPLHF. Looking up the rest from reference TRBV30 and TRBJ1-6 gives the full variable domain: SQTIHQWPATLVQPVGSPLSLECTVEGTSNPNLYWYRQAAGRGLQLLFYSVGIGQISSEVPQNLSASRPQDRQFILSSKKLLLSDSGFYLCAWSVRDLPAGNSPLHFGNGTRLTVT.

This chain uses TRBV27 with TRBJ2-5, with TRBD2 matching 7 bases. The CDR3 has 13 amino acids. Trimming cost V 8 bases and J 2 bases; bases outside gene matches: 5. Germline CDR1 reads MNHEY; CDR2 reads SMNVEV (reference sequence). The CDR3 is CASPAGEQETQYF. In nucleotides, the CDR3 is TGTGCCAGCCCCGCGGGGGAGCAAGAGACCCAGTACTTC.

The rearrangement uses TRBV11-3 and TRBJ2-7; 8 bases line up with TRBD2. CDR1 SGHNT and CDR2 YENEEA come from the germline V gene. Germline trimming cut 6 bases from V and 2 bases from J; bases unmatched to any gene: 9. This CDR3 spans 15 amino acids. For the CDR3, the DNA is TGTGCCAGCAGTCCCAGCGGGGGCCCTACCTACGAGCAGTACTTC. As protein: CASSPSGGPTYEQYF.

The chain recombines TRBV9 with TRBJ2-1, with 11 bases aligning to TRBD2. CDR3 length: 18 residues. CDR1 and CDR2 (germline): SGDLS, YYNGEE. Trimming removed 4 bases from V and 0 bases from J; junction bases left unmatched: 9. CDR3 amino acids: CASSPLAGGPSSYNEQFF. For the CDR3, the DNA is TGTGCCAGCAGCCCCCTAGCGGGAGGACCCAGCTCCTACAATGAGCAGTTCTTC. Full variable domain (remainder filled in from reference TRBV9 and TRBJ2-1): DSGVTQTPKHLITATGQRVTLRCSPRSGDLSVYWYQQSLDQGLQFLIQYYNGEERAKGNILERFSAQQFPDLHSELNLSSLELGDSALYFCASSPLAGGPSSYNEQFFGPGTRLTVL.

The chain carries TRBV9 and TRBJ2-1, with 10 bases fitting TRBD2. Germline CDR1 SGDLS, CDR2 YYNGEE. The CDR3 consists of 15 residues. V trimming: 7 bases; J trimming: 8 bases; junction bases outside the gene matches: 12. CDR3 amino acids: CASGESGGAPDEQFF. The CDR3 nucleotides read TGTGCCAGCGGAGAAAGCGGGGGGGCCCCGGATGAGCAGTTCTTC.

This clone is termed medium-sized. The chain employs TRBV29-1 and TRBJ2-7, with D possibly being TRBD2 (6 bases). CDR1 and CDR2 from the germline V gene are SQVTM and ANQGSEA. The germline V and J ends were trimmed by 4 bases and 6 bases, with 10 bases remaining between them. The CDR3 consists of 11 residues. CDR3 in amino acids: CSVGGIFEQYF. The DNA for the CDR3 is TGCAGCGTTGGCGGGATTTTCGAGCAGTACTTC.

This CDR3 is CASSRSTSGGPGQYF. CDR3 nucleotides: TGCGCCAGCAGCCGTAGTACTAGCGGGGGACCGGGGCAGTACTTC. The rearrangement links TRBV5-1 to TRBJ2-7, with 11 nucleotides matching TRBD2. J gave up 9 bases and V 4 bases, and 12 bases lay outside the gene matches. The CDR3 extends over 15 amino acids. Germline V gene sequence: CDR1 SGHRS, CDR2 YFSETQ.